One sample yielded the 26 T cell receptor beta chains listed below, sequenced in a study of T cells after posttransplantation cyclophosphamide listed by TCRdb under 2016. Receptor amplification or capture employed the immunoSEQ multiplex PCR assay. The immuneACCESS repertoire file appears here via TCRdb, limited to in-frame rearrangements. These files lack a portion of the clones; in checked studies, under half of the deficit traces to unresolved V genes, and the cause of the others is not known. The sample table shows under 35,000 clones, and under 95% are seen once. Together, the top ten hold less than 0.25% of the sample. To count as naive, T cells had to be viable CD3+CD4+ or CD3+CD8+ cells with a CCR7+CD45RA+CD45RO-CD95-CD27+CD28+ profile. Material: naive CD4+ T cells sorted from PBMCs. These receptors all come from a woman aged 55 to 70 in good health, CMV-negative, and a related stem cell transplant donor.

The chain combines TRBV19 with TRBJ1-2; 7 bases match TRBD1. The CDR3 sequence is 14 residues long. Germline CDR1 LNHDA, CDR2 SQIVND (reference sequence). V lost 1 base to trimming and J lost 5 bases; unmatched junction nucleotides: 4. CDR3 in amino acids: CASSIANRGYGYTF. CDR3 bases: TGTGCCAGTAGTATAGCAAACAGGGGTTATGGCTACACCTTC.

This clone was observed a handful of times. The chain recombines TRBV2 with TRBJ1-4; 10 bases align to TRBD1. This CDR3 region has 14 residues. V dropped 5 bases and J dropped 8; count of bases not matched to a gene: 5. CDR1 SNHLY and CDR2 FYNNEI come from the germline V gene. The CDR3 DNA follows: TGTGCCAGCAGTCCCGGGACAGGGGACGAAAAACTGTTTTTT. Translating gives CASSPGTGDEKLFF.

The chain's CDR3 is CAWSDLGGTGVETQYF. DNA of the CDR3: TGTGCCTGGAGTGATCTGGGGGGGACAGGGGTAGAGACCCAGTACTTC. The J gene is TRBJ2-5, the V gene TRBV30; 10 nucleotides line up with TRBD1. Trimming removed 1 base from V and 4 bases from J; junction bases left unmatched: 9. CDR1 and CDR2 from the germline V gene are GTSNPN and SVGIG (reference sequence). This CDR3 comprises 16 residues.

J is TRBJ1-1 and V is TRBV19; possibly TRBD1 for D (5 bases). The CDR3 loop spans 15 amino acids. V lost 7 bases to trimming and J lost 1 base, with 16 bases between them. Germline V gene lookup returns CDR1 LNHDA and CDR2 SQIVND (reference sequence). In nucleotides, the CDR3 is TGTGCCAGTACCTCGGGCGGGGGATGGAACACTGAAGCTTTCTTT. It specifies CASTSGGGWNTEAFF.

The rearrangement uses TRBV7-2 and TRBJ2-6, with TRBD2 matching over 7 bases. Germline loops: CDR1 SGHTA, CDR2 FQGNSA. This CDR3 contains 18 residues. J lost 0 bases, V lost 1 base, and 6 bases had no gene match. The CDR3 DNA sequence: TGTGCCAGCAGCTTAGTTCCCTCGGGAGGCTCTGGGGCCAACGTCCTGACTTTC. The encoded protein is CASSLVPSGGSGANVLTF.

V and J are TRBV5-1 and TRBJ2-1; D is possibly TRBD2 (5 bases). CDR3 length: 17 residues. CDR1 is SGHRS, CDR2 YFSETQ, per germline. The V gene lost 4 bases and the J gene lost 6 bases, with 23 bases spanning the gap. The CDR3 protein is CASSPGLANYDVNEQFF. CDR3 DNA: TGCGCCAGCAGCCCGGGGTTAGCTAACTACGACGTCAATGAGCAGTTCTTC.

V usage is TRBV28 and J usage is TRBJ1-2, with 12 bases lining up with TRBD1. CDR3 length: 15 residues. J gave up 3 bases and V 6 bases, and 5 bases lay outside the gene matches. Germline lookup yields CDR1 MDHEN and CDR2 SYDVKM. The DNA for the CDR3 is TGTGCCAGCAGCCGGGACAGGGGGCGCTACTATGGCTACACCTTC. Translation gives CASSRDRGRYYGYTF.

J is TRBJ1-2 and V is TRBV19; D unresolved. Germline CDR1 and CDR2: LNHDA and SQIVND (reference sequence). The CDR3 loop spans 13 amino acids. V gave up 2 bases and J gave up 5 bases, with 9 bases separating them. The CDR3 spells CASSIRREYGYTF. CDR3 bases: TGTGCCAGTAGTATACGACGGGAATATGGCTACACCTTC.

The chain employs TRBV7-6 and TRBJ1-6, with 7 bases identical to TRBD1. V trimming: 5 bases; J trimming: 4 bases; junction bases outside the gene matches: 8. Germline V gene lookup returns CDR1 SGHVS and CDR2 FNYEAQ. This CDR3 has 16 amino acids. Here the CDR3 reads CASSADTGQYNSPLHF. DNA of the CDR3: TGTGCCAGCAGCGCCGATACGGGACAGTATAATTCACCCCTCCACTTT.

This clone was detected once. The chain joins TRBV6-6 to TRBJ1-1; D is unresolved. Per germline, CDR1 MNHNY and CDR2 SVGAGI (reference sequence). The germline V and J ends were trimmed by 2 bases and 4 bases, with 8 bases remaining between them. There are 13 residues in the CDR3. The chain's CDR3 is CASSYAGATEAFF. The CDR3 coding sequence is TGTGCCAGCAGTTACGCGGGTGCCACTGAAGCTTTCTTT.

This sequence joins TRBV4-1 and TRBJ2-1, with TRBD2 as a possible D gene (6 bases). V lost 4 bases and J lost 9, with 10 bases in between. Germline lookup yields CDR1 MGHRA and CDR2 YSYEKL. The CDR3 spans 12 residues. The CDR3 loop is CASSPLAGEQFF. The CDR3, as DNA: TGCGCCAGCAGCCCACTAGCAGGTGAGCAGTTCTTC.

This rearrangement joins TRBV7-8 to TRBJ2-1; TRBD2 aligns across 7 bases. Looked up from germline, CDR1 is SGHVS and CDR2 is FQNEAQ. Trimming at V came to 2 bases and at J to 4 bases, leaving 5 bases not matched to a gene. The CDR3 has 15 residues. The DNA for the CDR3 is TGTGCCAGCAGCTTAATTGGACTAGAGTACAATGAGCAGTTCTTC. Translating it yields CASSLIGLEYNEQFF. The full variable domain, completed using reference TRBV7-8 and TRBJ2-1, is GAGVSQSPRYKVAKRGQDVALRCDPISGHVSLFWYQQALGQGPEFLTYFQNEAQLDKSGLPSDRFFAERPEGSVSTLKIQRTQQEDSAVYLCASSLIGLEYNEQFFGPGTRLTVL.

The chain's CDR3 is CATSRDRGHTGELFF. The CDR3 DNA reads as TGTGCCACCAGCCGTGACAGGGGACACACCGGGGAGCTGTTTTTT. The rearrangement uses TRBV15 and TRBJ2-2; TRBD1 aligns across 8 bases. With V trimmed by 5 bases and J by 3 bases, 5 bases remained unmatched. Germline CDR1 and CDR2: LNHNV and YYDKDF (reference sequence). The CDR3 loop spans 15 amino acids.

The rearrangement uses TRBV4-2 and TRBJ1-5; the D is unclear. Germline V lookup: CDR1 LGHNA, CDR2 YNFKEQ. V lost 0 bases to trimming and J lost 2 bases, with 8 bases between them. The CDR3 runs to 15 residues. The CDR3 DNA reads TGTGCCAGCAGCCAAGATCCGTCCCGCAATCAGCCCCAGCATTTT. Amino acid sequence: CASSQDPSRNQPQHF.

The V call is TRBV4-3, the J call TRBJ2-1; D may be TRBD2 (6 bases). V dropped 4 bases and J dropped 9 bases, with 19 bases sitting between them. In germline, CDR1 is LGHNA, CDR2 YSLEER. The CDR3 sequence is 15 residues long. CDR3 in DNA: TGCGCCAGCAGCCTCTCCATGGGGACCGGGGGTGAGCAGTTCTTC. This sequence encodes CASSLSMGTGGEQFF.

This chain uses TRBV19 with TRBJ1-2; 8 bases align to TRBD1. V shed 1 base, J shed 5 bases, and the junction held 15 bases outside the gene matches. The CDR3 spans 18 residues. The germline V gene encodes CDR1 LNHDA and CDR2 SQIVND (reference sequence). As DNA, the CDR3 is TGTGCCAGTAGTATAGCCCCTGGGCGACAGGGGAGTAGGTATGGCTACACCTTC. This encodes CASSIAPGRQGSRYGYTF.

The genes are TRBV27 and TRBJ2-7; TRBD1 matches 11 bases. V lost 5 bases to trimming and J lost 3 bases; unmatched junction nucleotides: 9. CDR3 length: 16 residues. The germline V gene encodes CDR1 MNHEY and CDR2 SMNVEV (reference sequence). The chain's CDR3 is CASSPTRTGGGYEQYF. DNA for the CDR3: TGTGCCAGCAGTCCAACTCGGACAGGGGGCGGCTACGAGCAGTACTTC.

The chain recombines TRBV25-1 with TRBJ2-7; TRBD2 agrees at 15 bases. This CDR3 comprises 18 residues. Germline V gene data show CDR1 as MGHDK and CDR2 as SYGVNS. Losses at the gene ends were 5 bases for V and 2 bases for J; bases not matched to a gene: 10. CDR3 region: CASSTVPGLAGGTYEQYF. The CDR3 coding sequence is TGTGCCAGCAGTACCGTACCGGGACTAGCGGGAGGTACCTACGAGCAGTACTTC.

The chain combines TRBV4-2 with TRBJ2-7; TRBD2 agrees at 9 bases. CDR1 is LGHNA, CDR2 YNFKEQ, per germline. V lost 1 base, J lost 4 bases, and 8 bases stayed unmatched. The CDR3 loop spans 16 amino acids. DNA of the CDR3: TGTGCCAGCAGCCAAGCCAATAGCGGGAGCTTGTACGAGCAGTACTTC. Translated, it gives CASSQANSGSLYEQYF.

The chain combines TRBV18 with TRBJ1-2; no firm D call. The CDR3 is made up of 12 amino acids. From germline, CDR1 is KGHSH and CDR2 LQKENI. Deletions cut 6 bases from V and 11 bases from J, with 16 bases between. The CDR3 DNA follows: TGTGCCAGCTCCCCTGAAAGCGGGCCTTACACCTTC. It codes for CASSPESGPYTF. Based on the CDR3 plus reference TRBV18 and TRBJ1-2, the full variable domain is NAGVMQNPRHLVRRRGQEARLRCSPMKGHSHVYWYRQLPEEGLKFMVYLQKENIIDESGMPKERFSAEFPKEGPSILRIQQVVRGDSAAYFCASSPESGPYTFGSGTRLTVV.

The V call is TRBV6-5, the J call TRBJ1-1; maybe TRBD1 (5 bases). CDR1 and CDR2 (germline): MNHEY, SVGAGI. CDR3 length: 13 residues. The V end was cut by 6 bases, the J end by 5 bases, with 13 bases between. The CDR3 here is CASSRAGGTEAFF. The DNA for the CDR3 is TGTGCCAGCAGCCGCGCCGGGGGGACTGAAGCTTTCTTT.

The chain has TRBV5-1 and TRBJ2-7; TRBD1 aligns across 8 bases. The V gene end was trimmed by 5 bases and the J gene end by 1 base; junction bases not matched to a gene: 8. The CDR3 covers 15 residues. Germline values: CDR1 SGHRS, CDR2 YFSETQ. The CDR3 DNA follows: TGCGCCAGCAGGGTCCAAGGACAGGGTTCCTACGAGCAGTACTTC. Amino acids: CASRVQGQGSYEQYF.

Here the CDR3 DNA reads TGCGCCAGCAGCCGCCCCGAATTGACAGGGAAGGAGCAGTACTTC. It translates to CASSRPELTGKEQYF. This chain uses TRBV5-1 with TRBJ2-7; 7 positions match TRBD1. The CDR3 is 15 amino acids. Germline V lookup: CDR1 SGHRS, CDR2 YFSETQ. J lost 7 bases, V lost 4 bases, and 14 bases had no gene match.

The rearrangement joins TRBV10-3 to TRBJ2-7; D is perhaps TRBD2 (5 bases). Germline V lookup: CDR1 ENHRY, CDR2 SYGVKD. This CDR3 comprises 14 residues. The V gene lost 7 bases and the J gene lost 3 bases, with 16 bases spanning the gap. The CDR3 DNA reads TGTGCCATCAATAGAGGAGGTAGCCTCTACGAGCAGTACTTC. Its translation: CAINRGGSLYEQYF.

The chain has TRBV6-5 and TRBJ1-2; D unresolved. CDR3 length equals 14 residues. Trimming shortened V by 0 bases and J by 2 bases, and 7 bases separated the two germline ends. Per the germline V gene, CDR1 is MNHEY and CDR2 is SVGAGI. The CDR3 region is CASSYSQLNYGYTF. The CDR3, as DNA: TGTGCCAGCAGTTACTCTCAACTGAACTATGGCTACACCTTC.

This chain connects TRBV30 to TRBJ1-2; 11 nucleotides line up with TRBD1. This CDR3 spans 13 amino acids. Germline CDR1 reads GTSNPN; CDR2 reads SVGIG (reference sequence). J was trimmed by 5 bases and V by 5 bases; bases with no gene match: 4. The CDR3 nucleotides are TGTGCCTGGGGGGACAGGGGGGGTTATGGCTACACCTTC. It yields the protein CAWGDRGGYGYTF.